Each of the 10 T cell receptor beta chains below was sequenced from the same sample in a study of shared clonotypes between healthy human individuals. TCRdb's table, derived via immunoSEQ multiplex PCR, lists solely in-frame clones and lacks some. The sample lists around 1.5 million clones, approximately 98% occurring once. Sequenced material: naive CD4+ T cells sorted from blood. Subset reported: CD45RA+ positively selected. These receptors were collected from a man in his thirties or forties in good health.

In DNA form, the CDR3 reads TGTGCCAGCAGTGAAGCGCTTTTTCGGCAAGAAAGCTACGAGCAGTACTTC. The encoded protein is CASSEALFRQESYEQYF. The chain uses TRBV2 and TRBJ2-7; D is undetermined. V was clipped by 0 bases and J by 3 bases, with 18 bases between them. The CDR3 extends over 17 amino acids. Germline V gene data show CDR1 as SNHLY and CDR2 as FYNNEI.

The rearrangement uses TRBV6-1 and TRBJ2-1, with D hard to call. V gave up 1 base and J gave up 7 bases, with 8 bases separating them. The CDR3 has 13 residues. CDR1 is MNHNS and CDR2 is SASEGT in the germline V gene. The CDR3 nucleotides read TGTGCCAGCAGTGAAGTTGTCCGGAATGAGCAGTTCTTC. Its protein is CASSEVVRNEQFF.

The chain links TRBV11-3 to TRBJ2-7; D may be TRBD2 (6 bases). The V gene's germline CDR1 is SGHNT and CDR2 YENEEA. V gave up 1 base and J gave up 5 bases, with 15 bases separating them. The CDR3 extends over 15 amino acids. The CDR3: CASSLGGSGSHEQYF. CDR3 sequence (DNA): TGTGCCAGCAGCTTAGGAGGTAGCGGTTCGCACGAGCAGTACTTC.

The chain combines TRBV7-2 with TRBJ1-2, with 8 bases that match TRBD1. This CDR3 has 15 amino acids. V gave up 0 bases and J gave up 3 bases; unmatched junction bases: 3. Per germline, CDR1 SGHTA and CDR2 FQGNSA. The CDR3: CASSLARTGYYGYTF. The CDR3 DNA reads as TGTGCCAGCAGCTTAGCGAGGACAGGGTACTATGGCTACACCTTC.

This sequence joins TRBV18 and TRBJ2-2, with 8 bases that match TRBD1. Germline V lookup: CDR1 KGHSH, CDR2 LQKENI. The CDR3 runs to 16 residues. V shed 3 bases and J 4 bases; nucleotides not matched to a gene: 7. CDR3 in DNA: TGTGCCAGCTCACCGTCCGGGACAGGTACCACCGGGGAGCTGTTTTTT. This codes for CASSPSGTGTTGELFF.

The chain combines TRBV28 with TRBJ2-5, with TRBD1 identical over 8 bases. Germline CDR1 reads MDHEN; CDR2 reads SYDVKM. The CDR3 extends over 14 amino acids. Trimming removed 6 bases from V and 5 bases from J; junction bases left unmatched: 8. The CDR3 sequence is CASRVQGAGETQYF. The CDR3, as DNA: TGTGCCAGCAGGGTTCAGGGGGCTGGGGAGACCCAGTACTTC.

The chain joins TRBV15 to TRBJ2-3, with D uncertain. V was shortened by 1 base and J by 2 bases, with 10 bases between the two germline ends. The CDR3 is made up of 15 amino acids. Germline CDR1 reads LNHNV; CDR2 reads YYDKDF (reference sequence). The CDR3 region is CATSRVRQTTDTQYF. CDR3 coding DNA: TGTGCCACCAGCAGAGTTCGGCAGACCACAGATACGCAGTATTTT.

V is TRBV28 and J is TRBJ2-5, with 12 bases identical to TRBD1. The J segment lost 6 bases and the V segment lost 6 bases, leaving 8 bases of the junction unmatched. The V gene's germline CDR1 is MDHEN and CDR2 SYDVKM. This CDR3 has 15 amino acids. The CDR3 loop reads CASRSGTGGRKTQYF. CDR3 nucleotide sequence: TGTGCCAGCAGGTCCGGGACAGGGGGCAGGAAGACCCAGTACTTC.

The chain has TRBV2 and TRBJ2-7; D unclear. The CDR3 is made up of 12 amino acids. Germline CDR1 SNHLY, CDR2 FYNNEI. The V end lost 6 bases, the J end lost 0 bases, and 6 bases lay between the germline ends. CDR3 sequence reads: CASRANSYEQYF. CDR3 sequence (DNA): TGTGCCAGCAGGGCTAACTCCTACGAGCAGTACTTC. The variable domain in full, completed from reference TRBV2 and TRBJ2-7, reads EPEVTQTPSHQVTQMGQEVILRCVPISNHLYFYWYRQILGQKVEFLVSFYNNEISEKSEIFDDQFSVERPDGSNFTLKIRSTKLEDSAMYFCASRANSYEQYFGPGTRLTVT.

The rearrangement links TRBV6-1 to TRBJ2-2; the match to TRBD2 covers 15 bases. The CDR3 consists of 16 residues. Germline CDR1 is MNHNS and CDR2 is SASEGT. With V trimmed by 1 base and J by 6 bases, 0 bases remained unmatched. The CDR3 here is CASSEGTSGRAGELFF. The CDR3 DNA sequence: TGTGCCAGCAGTGAAGGGACTAGCGGGAGGGCCGGGGAGCTGTTTTTT.